Described below is a single TCR beta chain sequence and its context. The sample originates from a study of blood T cell repertoires in COVID-19. Background on the study: The study drew acute and convalescent COVID-19 samples from the United States, Italy and Spain. The analysed material was cDNA or gDNA that came from T cells, B-cell-depleted T cells, or PBMCs.

Source study methods: Amplifying reference gene primers gave estimates of nucleated cell counts. Profiled with immunoSEQ multiplex PCR; TCRdb holds only in-frame clones, not every one. The DNA gave D and trimming, while V, J and clone size come from that table. The sample lists 100,000 to 120,000 clones, 70% to 90% occurring once. Germline assignment: CDR1 MNHNS and CDR2 SASEGT. The CDR3 extends over 15 amino acids. V was clipped by 3 bases and J by 8 bases; unmatched bases: 10. The sample taken for sequencing was peripheral blood. The chain has TRBV6-1 and TRBJ1-2; the match to TRBD1 covers 9 bases. The sequence was obtained from a human donor in a cohort sampled during active COVID-19. The CDR3 spells CASSDGGQGKGGYTF. The CDR3, as DNA: TGTGCCAGCAGTGATGGCGGACAGGGGAAGGGAGGCTACACCTTC.